Below are 9 T cell receptor beta chains sequenced from a single sample in a study of blood T cell repertoires in COVID-19. Generated by immunoSEQ multiplex PCR, the TCRdb table keeps only in-frame clones and is missing some. The table shows some 240,000 clones, with about 90% occurring only once. The sequencing sample was made of PBMCs or T cells enriched from blood (not recorded which). The receptor source for this set is a woman aged 40 to 55 who had been exposed to COVID-19.

This clone has just one count. The CDR3: CASLFDTGANPEAFF. As DNA, the CDR3 is TGTGCCAGCTTATTTGACACAGGCGCTAACCCTGAAGCTTTCTTT. The chain joins TRBV5-5 to TRBJ1-1; perhaps TRBD1 as D (5 bases). Germline loops: CDR1 SGHKS, CDR2 YYEKEE (reference sequence). The ends were cut back, 7 bases at V and 6 bases at J, with 22 bases in the middle. CDR3 size: 15 residues.

The chain uses TRBV5-1 and TRBJ1-4; 10 bases map to TRBD1. CDR3 length equals 14 residues. CDR1 and CDR2 from the germline V gene are SGHRS and YFSETQ. V lost 3 bases, J lost 13 bases, and 9 bases stayed unmatched. DNA of the CDR3: TGCGCCAGCAGCTCGTCCCCGACAGGGGGCTTACTGTTTTTT. Its translation is CASSSSPTGGLLFF.

CDR3 region: CASSDGTVGTF. In nucleotides, the CDR3 is TGTGCCAGCAGTGATGGGACAGTAGGAACCTTC. The chain links TRBV28 to TRBJ1-2, with 7 nucleotides matching TRBD1. The germline V gene encodes CDR1 MDHEN and CDR2 SYDVKM. V gave up 5 bases and J gave up 14 bases; unmatched junction bases: 8. This CDR3 is built from 11 residues.

This clone was recorded once. V and J are TRBV27 and TRBJ2-1; possible D gene TRBD1, 6 bases. Germline CDR1 is MNHEY and CDR2 is SMNVEV (reference sequence). With 7 bases removed from V and 1 base from J, the gap between germline ends came to 14 bases. The CDR3 totals 15 residues. The CDR3 region is CASNQFRGSYNEQFF. The DNA for the CDR3 is TGTGCCAGCAACCAATTTAGGGGGTCCTACAATGAGCAGTTCTTC.

The chain uses TRBV6-5 and TRBJ2-4; tentative D call: TRBD1 (5 bases). This CDR3 spans 15 amino acids. Germline-derived CDR1 and CDR2 are MNHEY and SVGAGI. Trimming shortened V by 8 bases and J by 3 bases, and 17 bases separated the two germline ends. Here the CDR3 reads CASLGHSSGKNIQYF. In DNA, the CDR3 is TGTGCCAGCCTCGGACATTCCTCAGGCAAAAACATTCAGTACTTC.

The genes are TRBV7-3 and TRBJ1-4, with D perhaps matching TRBD1 (6 bases). The CDR3 loop spans 15 amino acids. Germline values: CDR1 SGHTA, CDR2 FQGTGA. With 5 bases removed from V and 0 bases from J, the gap between germline ends came to 10 bases. The CDR3 DNA reads as TGTGCCAGCAGCGCAGGGACAACAACTAATGAAAAACTGTTTTTT. Encoded protein: CASSAGTTTNEKLFF.

The chain is built from TRBV7-2 and TRBJ1-3; 8 bases fit TRBD1. Germline CDR1 and CDR2: SGHTA and FQGNSA. V lost 4 bases to trimming and J lost 4 bases; unmatched junction nucleotides: 6. The CDR3 contains 15 residues. This chain's CDR3 is CASSSQGVPGNTIYF. The CDR3 DNA follows: TGTGCCAGCAGCTCACAGGGGGTTCCAGGAAACACCATATATTTT.

The chain uses TRBV28 and TRBJ2-1; TRBD1 matches 8 bases. J was trimmed by 6 bases and V by 5 bases; bases with no gene match: 9. The CDR3 runs to 15 residues. Looked up from germline, CDR1 is MDHEN and CDR2 is SYDVKM. CDR3 protein: CASSTPGTGFNEQFF. DNA of the CDR3: TGTGCCAGCAGTACTCCCGGGACAGGATTCAATGAGCAGTTCTTC.

The chain links TRBV4-2 to TRBJ2-1, with TRBD1 matching 9 bases. Trimming cost V 0 bases and J 3 bases; bases outside gene matches: 3. The germline V gene has CDR1 LGHNA and CDR2 YNFKEQ. This CDR3 is built from 16 residues. DNA of the CDR3: TGTGCCAGCAGCCAAGAGACAGGGGGGGGCTACAATGAGCAGTTCTTC. It specifies CASSQETGGGYNEQFF.